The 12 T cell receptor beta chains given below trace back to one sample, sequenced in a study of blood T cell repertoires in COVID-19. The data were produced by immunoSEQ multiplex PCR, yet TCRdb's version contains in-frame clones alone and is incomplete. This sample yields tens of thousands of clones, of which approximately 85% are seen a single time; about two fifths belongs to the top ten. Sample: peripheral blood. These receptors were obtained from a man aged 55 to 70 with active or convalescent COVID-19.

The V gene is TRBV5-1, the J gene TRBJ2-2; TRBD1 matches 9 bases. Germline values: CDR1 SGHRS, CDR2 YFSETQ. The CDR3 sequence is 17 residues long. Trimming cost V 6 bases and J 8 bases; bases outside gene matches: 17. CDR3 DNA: TGCGCCAGCACCCCCGCACTGGTACAGGGGGCGGCGGGGGAGCTGTTTTTT. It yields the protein CASTPALVQGAAGELFF. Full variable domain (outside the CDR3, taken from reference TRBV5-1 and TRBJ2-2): KAGVTQTPRYLIKTRGQQVTLSCSPISGHRSVSWYQQTPGQGLQFLFEYFSETQRNKGNFPGRFSGRQFSNSRSEMNVSTLELGDSALYLCASTPALVQGAAGELFFGEGSRLTVL.

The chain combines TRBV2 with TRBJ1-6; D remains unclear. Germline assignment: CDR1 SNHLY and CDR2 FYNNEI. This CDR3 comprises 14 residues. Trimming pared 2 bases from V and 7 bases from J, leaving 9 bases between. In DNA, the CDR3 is TGTGCCAGCAGTGAAAATTGGCAAAATTCACCCCTCCACTTT. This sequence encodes CASSENWQNSPLHF.

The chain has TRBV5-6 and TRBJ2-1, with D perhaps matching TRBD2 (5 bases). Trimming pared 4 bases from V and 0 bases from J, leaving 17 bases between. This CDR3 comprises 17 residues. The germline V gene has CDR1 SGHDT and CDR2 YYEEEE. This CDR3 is CASSPGMGWGSYNEQFF. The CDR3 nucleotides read TGTGCCAGCAGCCCCGGGATGGGTTGGGGCTCCTACAATGAGCAGTTCTTC.

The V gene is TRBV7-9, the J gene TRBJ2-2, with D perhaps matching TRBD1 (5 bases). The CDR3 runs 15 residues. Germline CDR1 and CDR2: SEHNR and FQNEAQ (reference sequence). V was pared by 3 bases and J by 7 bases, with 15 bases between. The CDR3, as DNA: TGTGCCAGCAGCTTGTTGGGCAGGGTTGGCGGGGAGCTGTTTTTT. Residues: CASSLLGRVGGELFF.

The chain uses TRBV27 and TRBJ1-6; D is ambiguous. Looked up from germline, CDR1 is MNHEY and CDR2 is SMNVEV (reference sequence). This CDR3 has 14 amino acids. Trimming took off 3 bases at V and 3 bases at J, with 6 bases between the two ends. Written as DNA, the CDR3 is TGTGCCAGCAGTTTTTCTTTCTATAATTCACCCCTCCACTTT. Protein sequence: CASSFSFYNSPLHF.

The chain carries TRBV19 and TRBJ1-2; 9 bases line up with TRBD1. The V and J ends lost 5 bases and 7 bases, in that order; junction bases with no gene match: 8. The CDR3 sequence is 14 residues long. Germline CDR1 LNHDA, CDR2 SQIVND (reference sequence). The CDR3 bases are TGTGCCAGTAGTCTCAGGACAGGGGACGGTGGCTACACCTTC. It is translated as CASSLRTGDGGYTF.

This CDR3 is CASSPGTGAYGYTF. In DNA form, the CDR3 reads TGCGCCAGCAGCCCGGGGACAGGGGCCTATGGCTACACCTTC. The rearrangement links TRBV5-1 to TRBJ1-2, with TRBD1 matching 10 bases. Germline trimming cut 4 bases from V and 4 bases from J; bases unmatched to any gene: 4. CDR1 and CDR2 from the germline V gene are SGHRS and YFSETQ. The CDR3 is made up of 14 amino acids.

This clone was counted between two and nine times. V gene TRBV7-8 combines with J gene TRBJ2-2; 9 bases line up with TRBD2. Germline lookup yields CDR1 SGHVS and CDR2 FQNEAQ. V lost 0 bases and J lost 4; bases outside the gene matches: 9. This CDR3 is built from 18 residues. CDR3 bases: TGTGCCAGCAGCTTAGCGGGGGGAGTAGCGGGAGTCACCGGGGAGCTGTTTTTT. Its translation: CASSLAGGVAGVTGELFF.

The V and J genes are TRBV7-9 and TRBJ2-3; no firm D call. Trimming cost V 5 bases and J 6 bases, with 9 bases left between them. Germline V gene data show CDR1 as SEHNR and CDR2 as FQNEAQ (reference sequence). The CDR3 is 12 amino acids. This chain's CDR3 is CASSPPVDTQYF. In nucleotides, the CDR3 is TGTGCCAGCAGCCCGCCAGTGGATACGCAGTATTTT. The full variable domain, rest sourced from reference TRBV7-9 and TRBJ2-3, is DTGVSQNPRHKITKRGQNVTFRCDPISEHNRLYWYRQTLGQGPEFLTYFQNEAQLEKSRLLSDRFSAERPKGSFSTLEIQRTEQGDSAMYLCASSPPVDTQYFGPGTRLTVL.

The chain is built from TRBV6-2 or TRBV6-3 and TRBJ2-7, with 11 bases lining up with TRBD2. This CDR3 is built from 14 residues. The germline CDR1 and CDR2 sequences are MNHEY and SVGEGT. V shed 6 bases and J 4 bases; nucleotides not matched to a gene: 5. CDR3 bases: TGTGCCAGCAGCAGTACTAGCGGGAGTTACGAGCAGTACGTC. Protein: CASSSTSGSYEQYV.

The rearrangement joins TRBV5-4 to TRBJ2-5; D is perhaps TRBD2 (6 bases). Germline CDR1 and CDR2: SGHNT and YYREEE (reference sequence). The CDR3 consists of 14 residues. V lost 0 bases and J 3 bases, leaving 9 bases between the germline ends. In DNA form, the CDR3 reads TGTGCCAGCAGCTTGGAAGGCGGGGAAGAGACCCAGTACTTC. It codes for CASSLEGGEETQYF.

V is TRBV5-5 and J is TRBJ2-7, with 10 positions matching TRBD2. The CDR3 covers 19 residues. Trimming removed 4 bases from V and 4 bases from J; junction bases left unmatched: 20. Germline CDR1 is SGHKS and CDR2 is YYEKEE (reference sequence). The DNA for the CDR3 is TGTGCCAGCAGCCCGCCCCTAAATCTAGCGGGGGTAAGAGGGTACGAGCAGTACGTC. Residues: CASSPPLNLAGVRGYEQYV.